These 10 T cell receptor beta chains came from one sample sequenced in a study of radiation and T cells in renal cell carcinoma. Sequencing used immunoSEQ multiplex PCR; TCRdb keeps in-frame clones, though not all of them. The sample shows around 120,000 clones, over 75% of them seen only once. Time point reported: blood 2 weeks post-SBRT. Treatment described: 15 Gy SBRT to primary tumor, nephrectomy 4 weeks later. Sequences were derived from blood, sampled from a patient whose treatment included radiotherapy and nephrectomy. These receptors all come from a woman aged 55-69 years with renal cell carcinoma.

The chain recombines TRBV21-1 with TRBJ1-4; the DNA was not used to check the table's D call, TRBD1. TRBV21-1 is an annotated pseudogene. The CDR3 spans 13 residues. CDR3 in DNA: TGTGCCAGCAGCAAAGCAACAGACACTAAACTGTTTTTT. As protein: CASSKATDTKLFF.

The rearrangement uses TRBV5-4 and TRBJ2-7; 7 bases are shared with TRBD1. The germline V gene encodes CDR1 SGHNT and CDR2 YYREEE (reference sequence). Trimming took 4 bases from V and 0 from J; bases not matched to a gene: 7. CDR3 length equals 15 residues. CDR3 in DNA: TGTGCCAGCAGCCCTTCGACAGGGAGCTCCTACGAGCAGTACTTC. Protein product: CASSPSTGSSYEQYF.

J is TRBJ2-7 and V is TRBV28; 7 positions match TRBD1. Germline-derived CDR1 and CDR2 are MDHEN and SYDVKM. The CDR3 is 12 residues long. The CDR3 DNA is TGTGTAACCAAGGGGGCGACCTACGAGCAGTACTTC. Translated, it gives CVTKGATYEQYF. Supplemented by reference TRBV28 and TRBJ2-7, the full variable domain reads DVKVTQSSRYLVKRTGEKVFLECVQDMDHENMFWYRQDPGLGLRLIYFSYDVKMKEKGDIPEGYSVSREKKERFSLILESASTNQTSMYLCVTKGATYEQYFGPGTRLTVT.

The chain is built from TRBV2 and TRBJ2-1; no reliable D call. The CDR3 has 11 residues. Germline CDR1 SNHLY, CDR2 FYNNEI. The ends were cut back, 3 bases at V and 7 bases at J, with 4 bases in the middle. CDR3 sequence reads: CASSEQNEQFF. Here the CDR3 DNA reads TGTGCCAGCAGTGAGCAGAATGAGCAGTTCTTC.

The chain employs TRBV14 and TRBJ2-3; unclear D gene. V gave up 1 base and J gave up 4 bases, with 18 bases separating them. Germline-derived CDR1 and CDR2 are SGHDN and FVKESK. CDR3 length equals 17 residues. This CDR3 reads CASSQVVGPLSPDTQYF. As DNA, the CDR3 is TGTGCCAGCAGCCAAGTGGTAGGACCGCTAAGCCCAGATACGCAGTATTTT.

The chain has TRBV28 and TRBJ2-7; D is unclear. The CDR3 is 16 amino acids. From germline, CDR1 is MDHEN and CDR2 SYDVKM. Trimming removed 5 bases from V and 0 bases from J, with 17 bases in between. CDR3 bases: TGTGCCAGCAGTCGCCTCGGGCCAGCCGGCTCCTACGAGCAGTACTTC. Amino acid sequence: CASSRLGPAGSYEQYF.

The genes are TRBV9 and TRBJ2-5; D is uncertain. The CDR3 covers 14 residues. V was pared by 0 bases and J by 2 bases, with 8 bases between. Germline-derived CDR1 and CDR2 are SGDLS and YYNGEE. The CDR3 loop reads CASSVAATQETQYF. CDR3 bases: TGTGCCAGCAGCGTAGCAGCGACTCAAGAGACCCAGTACTTC.

About this clone: In the same sample, other DNA sequences code for this CDR3. This chain connects TRBV27 to TRBJ2-7, with a tentative D call TRBD1 (7 bases). Germline loops: CDR1 MNHEY, CDR2 SMNVEV (reference sequence). The CDR3 has 13 amino acids. Trimming stripped 5 bases from V and 7 bases from J, with 15 bases between. The CDR3 bases are TGTGCCAGCAGTCTTACAGGGGCGGGGGAGCAGTACTTC. Encoded protein: CASSLTGAGEQYF.

The genes are TRBV28 and TRBJ2-5; no definite D call. Germline V gene data show CDR1 as MDHEN and CDR2 as SYDVKM. V was shortened by 6 bases and J by 1 base, with 9 bases between the two germline ends. CDR3 length: 13 residues. CDR3: CASRQSTQETQYF. CDR3 DNA: TGTGCCAGCAGGCAGTCAACCCAAGAGACCCAGTACTTC.

The chain joins TRBV9 to TRBJ2-3, with 11 bases that match TRBD2. The J segment lost 4 bases and the V segment lost 0 bases, leaving 4 bases of the junction unmatched. The CDR3 loop spans 16 amino acids. Germline V gene data show CDR1 as SGDLS and CDR2 as YYNGEE. CDR3 in amino acids: CASSVALAGGADTQYF. Written as DNA, the CDR3 is TGTGCCAGCAGCGTAGCTCTAGCGGGGGGCGCAGATACGCAGTATTTT. The whole variable domain, remainder taken from reference TRBV9 and TRBJ2-3, is DSGVTQTPKHLITATGQRVTLRCSPRSGDLSVYWYQQSLDQGLQFLIQYYNGEERAKGNILERFSAQQFPDLHSELNLSSLELGDSALYFCASSVALAGGADTQYFGPGTRLTVL.